This TCR beta chain was recorded in a study of blood T cell repertoires in COVID-19. Study-level information: From the United States, Italy and Spain came samples of acute and convalescent COVID-19. In each case, the material was cDNA or gDNA derived from T cells, B-cell-depleted T cells, or PBMCs.

Clones were sequenced by immunoSEQ multiplex PCR, and TCRdb holds only the in-frame ones, with some missing. The top ten hold 1.7% of the sample, which has around 280,000 clones, 89% seen once. The age range of participants was 18 to 89 years, with residence in about two dozen US areas. All recovered Cohort 3 donors got two negative PCRs, got clearance, or saw symptom resolution. The sequence came from a woman in her thirties or forties who had recovered from COVID-19. The specimen was PBMCs or T cells enriched from blood (not recorded which).

DNA for the CDR3: TGCGCCAGCAGCTTGGTCGGGTGGGACAGACAGAACACTGAAGCTTTCTTT. The encoded protein is CASSLVGWDRQNTEAFF. This chain uses TRBV5-1 with TRBJ1-1; TRBD1 aligns across 7 bases. The CDR3 has 17 amino acids. The germline V gene has CDR1 SGHRS and CDR2 YFSETQ. After removal of 0 bases from V and 1 base from J, the junction contained 9 bases not matched to a gene. The full variable domain, rest sourced from reference TRBV5-1 and TRBJ1-1, is KAGVTQTPRYLIKTRGQQVTLSCSPISGHRSVSWYQQTPGQGLQFLFEYFSETQRNKGNFPGRFSGRQFSNSRSEMNVSTLELGDSALYLCASSLVGWDRQNTEAFFGQGTRLTVV.